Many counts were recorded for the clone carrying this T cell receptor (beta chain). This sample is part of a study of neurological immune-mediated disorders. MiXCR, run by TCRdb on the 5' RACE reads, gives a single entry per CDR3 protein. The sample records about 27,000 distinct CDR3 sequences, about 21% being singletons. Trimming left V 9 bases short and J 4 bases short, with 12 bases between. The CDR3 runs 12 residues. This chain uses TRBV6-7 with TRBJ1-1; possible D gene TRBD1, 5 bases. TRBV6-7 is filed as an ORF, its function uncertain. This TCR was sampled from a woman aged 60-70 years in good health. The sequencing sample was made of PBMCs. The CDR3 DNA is TGTGCCAGTCCCACGAGGGGCACTGAAGCTTTCTTT. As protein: CASPTRGTEAFF.